A selection of T cell receptor beta chains follows, all from one sample in a study of cytomegalovirus exposure and HLA in healthy donors. Data came from immunoSEQ multiplex PCR; TCRdb stores just in-frame clones and leaves some out. The sample lists 120,000 to 150,000 clones, roughly 80% seen once, with 3% to 3.5% in the top ten. The sequenced material came from PBMCs. All receptors come from a man aged 35-49 years in good health and CMV-seronegative. The CDR3 runs from the conserved cysteine through the conserved F or W. A D gene is named only where the DNA matches it firmly. For some rows the clone size is stated as once, few or many, or as a class when expanded; others skip it.

>TRBV28|-|TRBJ1-1|-
TGTGCCAGCAGTTACTCACGGGACGCGGGGGACACTGAAGCTTTCTTT
CASSYSRDAGDTEAFF
>TRBV9|once|TRBJ2-5|TRBD1
TGTGCCAGCAGCGCCCGACAGGGGATGACAGAGACCCAGTACTTC
CASSARQGMTETQYF
>TRBV4-3|-|TRBJ2-7|TRBD1
TGCGCCAGCAGCCAACACCGGGACAGGGACTACGAGCAGTACTTC
CASSQHRDRDYEQYF
>TRBV5-8|-|TRBJ2-5|TRBD2
TGTGCCAGCAGCCCTGACGCCGGGGGGGGGCAGACCCAGTACTTC
CASSPDAGGGQTQYF
>TRBV2|-|TRBJ1-5|-
TGTGCCAGCAATGTCGGGAATCAGCCCCAGCATTTT
CASNVGNQPQHF
>TRBV18|-|TRBJ1-4|-
TGTGCCAGCTCACCGGGGGGTAATGAAAAACTGTTTTTT
CASSPGGNEKLFF
>TRBV10-3|-|TRBJ2-7|-
TGTGCCATCAGTGAGACCAGAACCTACGAGCAGTACTTC
CAISETRTYEQYF
>TRBV18|many|TRBJ2-3|TRBD2
TGTGCCAGCTCACCACTAGGGACTAGCGGGGTTACAGATACGCAGTATTTT
CASSPLGTSGVTDTQYF
>TRBV2|-|TRBJ1-5|TRBD1
TGTGCCAGCAGTCCTCTCCGACAGGGGGGCCAGCCCCAGCATTTT
CASSPLRQGGQPQHF
>TRBV6-6|-|TRBJ1-2|TRBD1
TGTGCCAGCAATCCGGGACAGGCTTACTATGGCTACACCTTC
CASNPGQAYYGYTF
>TRBV7-2|-|TRBJ2-1|TRBD2
TGTGCCAGCAGCCCACTAGCGGGGAGAAACAATGAGCAGTTCTTC
CASSPLAGRNNEQFF
>TRBV28|-|TRBJ1-1|TRBD1
TGTGCCAGCAGTGCAGCCGGGACAGCAAACACTGAAGCTTTCTTT
CASSAAGTANTEAFF
>TRBV11-2|-|TRBJ1-2|-
TGTGCCAGCAGCCCCGAGGTCGGCTATGGCTACACCTTC
CASSPEVGYGYTF
>TRBV6-5|-|TRBJ2-7|-
TGTGCCAGCAGTGAAGTCACAGCGGCCGAGCAGTACTTC
CASSEVTAAEQYF
>TRBV4-1|-|TRBJ2-2|TRBD2
TGCGCCAGCAGCCAAGCAAAAGCGGGGGGGCGTTTTACCGGGGAGCTGTTTTTT
CASSQAKAGGRFTGELFF
>TRBV30|once|TRBJ2-5|-
TGTGCCTGGAGGGCGAGGGGGGGGGAGACCCAGTACTTC
CAWRARGGETQYF
>TRBV28|-|TRBJ2-1|TRBD1
TGTGCCAGCAGTTCGGGGACAGGGACGCTTGAGCAGTTCTTC
CASSSGTGTLEQFF
>TRBV5-5|-|TRBJ1-1|TRBD1
TGTGCCAGCAGCGGCACAGGGGACACTGAAGCTTTCTTT
CASSGTGDTEAFF
>TRBV6-6|many|TRBJ1-2|-
TGTGCCAGCTCCCTCAGGGACAACTCAGGTGGCTACACCTTC
CASSLRDNSGGYTF
>TRBV11-2|-|TRBJ2-2|TRBD2
TGTGCCAGCAGCCCCAGCGAGCGGGGGCACACCGGGGAGCTGTTTTTT
CASSPSERGHTGELFF
>TRBV2|-|TRBJ1-4|-
TGTGCCAGCAGTGTCCGGGTCAATTCGGCTAATGAAAAACTGTTTTTT
CASSVRVNSANEKLFF
>TRBV7-9|few|TRBJ1-5|-
TGTGCCAGCAGCTCCCGCGGGGGGCGAAGTGAAAGCAATCAGCCCCAGCATTTT
CASSSRGGRSESNQPQHF
>TRBV6-1|-|TRBJ1-5|-
TGTGCCAGCACTTGGACGGGGAGCAATCAGCCCCAGCATTTT
CASTWTGSNQPQHF
>TRBV7-9|-|TRBJ2-7|TRBD1
TGTGCCAGCAGCTGGGGACAGGGCGAGCAGTACTTC
CASSWGQGEQYF
>TRBV2|-|TRBJ1-5|TRBD1
TGTGCCAGCAGTTACACGACAGGGTCGGGTCAGCCCCAGCATTTT
CASSYTTGSGQPQHF